Sequencing of this T cell receptor beta chain was carried out in a study of monozygotic twins with inflammatory bowel disease. Reanalyzing the 5' RACE reads, TCRdb keeps one entry per CDR3 protein, without DNA. The sample data list about 130,000 distinct CDR3 sequences. Germline loops: CDR1 SGHVS, CDR2 FQNEAQ. This CDR3 region has 14 residues. The origin of this receptor is a human donor with ulcerative colitis or Crohn's disease, or a healthy co-twin of an affected twin (not recorded which). Material: blood. V is TRBV7-8 and J is TRBJ2-1; there is no DNA to check the TCRdb D call of TRBD2. The CDR3: CASSLEGLANEQFF.